This entry lists 30 T cell receptor beta chains sequenced from one sample in a study of shared clonotypes between healthy human individuals. Generated by immunoSEQ multiplex PCR, the TCRdb table keeps only in-frame clones and is missing some. Counted here are about half a million clones, about 78% occurring once; the ten biggest clones make up 12%. Sequencing was performed on PBMCs. These receptors were collected from a woman between 40 and 55 years old in good health. Some clones in this sample may be carry-over from other donors' samples.

This chain links TRBV19 with TRBJ2-1; a weak D match, TRBD2 (6 bases). The CDR3 extends over 14 amino acids. The germline V and J ends were trimmed by 4 bases and 9 bases, with 16 bases remaining between them. Germline CDR1 reads LNHDA; CDR2 reads SQIVND (reference sequence). The CDR3 sequence is CASSRLDGWSEQFF. The CDR3 bases are TGTGCCAGTAGTAGACTAGATGGGTGGAGTGAGCAGTTCTTC. Drawing the rest from reference TRBV19 and TRBJ2-1, the complete variable domain is DGGITQSPKYLFRKEGQNVTLSCEQNLNHDAMYWYRQDPGQGLRLIYYSQIVNDFQKGDIAEGYSVSREKKESFPLTVTSAQKNPTAFYLCASSRLDGWSEQFFGPGTRLTVL.

A single count supports this clone. The V call is TRBV9, the J call TRBJ2-3, with 7 bases matching TRBD2. Germline lookup yields CDR1 SGDLS and CDR2 YYNGEE. The CDR3 covers 15 residues. V lost 1 base and J lost 5; bases outside the gene matches: 7. As DNA, the CDR3 is TGTGCCAGCAGCGTATCAGGGAGGGTGGGAGATACGCAGTATTTT. This translates into CASSVSGRVGDTQYF.

J is TRBJ2-7 and V is TRBV7-2; 9 bases are a match to TRBD1. The germline V gene has CDR1 SGHTA and CDR2 FQGNSA. V was pared by 5 bases and J by 4 bases, with 9 bases of the junction left unmatched. This CDR3 has 15 amino acids. CDR3 in DNA: TGTGCCAGCAGCGGCAGAGGGACAGGGCGATACGAGCAGTACTTC. Protein sequence: CASSGRGTGRYEQYF.

The CDR3: CASSSRQGGTDTQYF. The CDR3 bases are TGTGCCAGCAGCTCTCGACAGGGAGGGACAGATACGCAGTATTTT. The chain combines TRBV7-2 with TRBJ2-3; the D call may be TRBD1 or TRBD2 (7 bases each). Germline values: CDR1 SGHTA, CDR2 FQGNSA. This CDR3 spans 15 amino acids. The V gene lost 4 bases and the J gene lost 3 bases, with 14 bases spanning the gap.

This rearrangement joins TRBV4-3 to TRBJ2-1; possible D gene TRBD2, 6 bases. The CDR3 sequence is 13 residues long. Trimming left V 2 bases short and J 7 bases short, with 9 bases between. Per the germline V gene, CDR1 is LGHNA and CDR2 is YSLEER. In nucleotides, the CDR3 is TGCGCCAGCAGCCAACAGACTAGGAATGAGCAGTTCTTC. Protein product: CASSQQTRNEQFF.

The chain has TRBV11-2 and TRBJ2-3; 10 bases are a match to TRBD2. Germline CDR1 reads SGHAT; CDR2 reads FQNNGV. The V segment lost 5 bases and the J segment 0 bases; nucleotides outside the gene matches: 2. CDR3 length equals 15 residues. The CDR3: CASSRGLASTDTQYF. The DNA of the CDR3 is TGTGCCAGCAGCCGGGGACTAGCGAGCACAGATACGCAGTATTTT. The variable domain in full, completed from reference TRBV11-2 and TRBJ2-3, reads EAGVAQSPRYKIIEKRQSVAFWCNPISGHATLYWYQQILGQGPKLLIQFQNNGVVDDSQLPKDRFSAERLKGVDSTLKIQPAKLEDSAVYLCASSRGLASTDTQYFGPGTRLTVL.

Note on this clone: A much larger clone differs from this one at a single base, so this may be a read error. This CDR3 fails to terminate in the conserved phenylalanine or tryptophan, so it likely reflects a read error. The CDR3 is CASSLEGAGASWDIQYL. DNA for the CDR3: TGTGCCAGCAGCTTAGAAGGAGCGGGGGCCTCTTGGGACATTCAGTACCTC. The chain combines TRBV7-8 with TRBJ2-4, with 8 bases aligning to TRBD2. This CDR3 is 17 amino acids long. Germline trimming cut 1 base from V and 8 bases from J; bases unmatched to any gene: 13. The germline CDR1 and CDR2 sequences are SGHVS and FQNEAQ.

The chain has TRBV9 and TRBJ2-7; TRBD2 agrees at 9 bases. V was clipped by 0 bases and J by 3 bases; unmatched bases: 4. The CDR3 has 15 amino acids. Germline CDR1 reads SGDLS; CDR2 reads YYNGEE. The CDR3 is CASSVEASGNYEQYF. CDR3 in DNA: TGTGCCAGCAGCGTAGAGGCTAGCGGGAACTACGAGCAGTACTTC.

The chain joins TRBV27 to TRBJ1-5; D call uncertain. Germline V CDR1 and CDR2: MNHEY, SMNVEV (reference sequence). The V end lost 6 bases, the J end lost 1 base, and 13 bases lay between the germline ends. This CDR3 comprises 15 residues. The CDR3 DNA reads TGTGCCAGCAGCCCATCCGTGGGGAGCAATCAGCCCCAGCATTTT. It encodes CASSPSVGSNQPQHF.

The chain joins TRBV28 to TRBJ1-5, with TRBD1 as a possible D gene (5 bases). Between the trimmed V and J ends, which lost 6 bases and 5 bases, there was a span of 8 bases. CDR3 length: 12 amino acids. Germline-derived CDR1 and CDR2 are MDHEN and SYDVKM. Written as DNA, the CDR3 is TGTGCCAGCAGAATCAGGGATCAGCCCCAGCATTTT. It yields the protein CASRIRDQPQHF.

The chain has TRBV30 and TRBJ2-6; 9 bases align to TRBD1. V lost 4 bases, J lost 4 bases, and 11 bases stayed unmatched. The CDR3 covers 17 residues. CDR1 is GTSNPN, CDR2 SVGIG, per germline (reference sequence). CDR3 residues: CAWMGTGNPGGANVLTF. The CDR3 DNA reads TGTGCCTGGATGGGGACAGGGAATCCGGGAGGGGCCAACGTCCTGACTTTC.

The CDR3: CASSGQGANNSPLHF. CDR3 sequence (DNA): TGTGCCAGCAGTGGGCAGGGGGCTAATAATTCACCCCTCCACTTT. The chain has TRBV2 and TRBJ1-6, with 8 nucleotides matching TRBD1. V shed 4 bases and J 5 bases; nucleotides not matched to a gene: 4. Per the germline V gene, CDR1 is SNHLY and CDR2 is FYNNEI. This CDR3 region has 15 residues.

The chain links TRBV28 to TRBJ2-5; the D gene could be TRBD1 or TRBD2 (5 bases each). The V gene's germline CDR1 is MDHEN and CDR2 SYDVKM. Between the trimmed V and J ends, which lost 3 bases and 7 bases, there was a span of 18 bases. This CDR3 has 15 amino acids. Here the CDR3 DNA reads TGTGCCAGCAGTTTGGGGGAACACGAGGTCGGGACCCAGTACTTC. Translated, it gives CASSLGEHEVGTQYF.

This chain links TRBV19 with TRBJ2-1; unclear D gene. CDR3 length: 18 amino acids. Trimming stripped 4 bases from V and 3 bases from J, with 22 bases between. CDR1 and CDR2 from the germline V gene are LNHDA and SQIVND (reference sequence). The CDR3: CASSSAPPWHGLYNEQFF. Written as DNA, the CDR3 is TGTGCCAGTAGTAGTGCCCCCCCGTGGCATGGCCTCTACAATGAGCAGTTCTTC.

This clone was picked up a small number of times. This sequence joins TRBV7-8 and TRBJ2-2; the match to TRBD2 covers 15 bases. Germline V lookup: CDR1 SGHVS, CDR2 FQNEAQ. This CDR3 spans 20 amino acids. V lost 2 bases to trimming and J lost 4 bases; unmatched junction nucleotides: 11. The CDR3 sequence is CASSLFVTGTSGRLTGELFF. The CDR3 DNA sequence: TGTGCCAGCAGCTTATTCGTAACCGGGACTAGCGGGAGGCTCACCGGGGAGCTGTTTTTT.

The genes are TRBV6-1 and TRBJ2-7; 7 bases map to TRBD1. Germline V gene data show CDR1 as MNHNS and CDR2 as SASEGT. CDR3 size: 12 residues. Germline trimming cut 6 bases from V and 5 bases from J; bases unmatched to any gene: 4. Here the CDR3 reads CASRKGANEQYF. CDR3 nucleotides: TGTGCCAGCAGAAAGGGGGCGAACGAGCAGTACTTC.

The genes are TRBV18 and TRBJ2-5, with D perhaps TRBD2 (5 bases). CDR1 is KGHSH, CDR2 LQKENI, per germline. V lost 4 bases, J lost 1 base, and 10 bases lay in between. The CDR3 sequence is 14 residues long. CDR3: CASSLARAQETQYF. CDR3 DNA: TGTGCCAGCTCACTAGCGAGGGCCCAAGAGACCCAGTACTTC.

The chain employs TRBV10-3 and TRBJ1-1; tentatively, D is TRBD1 (6 bases). Germline-derived CDR1 and CDR2 are ENHRY and SYGVKD. The CDR3 has 14 amino acids. V was trimmed by 6 bases and J by 1 base, leaving 12 bases between them. The CDR3 DNA sequence: TGTGCCATCAGCTCGGGACAATCGAACACTGAAGCTTTCTTT. Encoded protein: CAISSGQSNTEAFF.

CDR3 amino acids: CASSQERASDTQYF. CDR3 coding DNA: TGTGCCAGCAGCCAAGAGAGGGCTTCAGATACGCAGTATTTT. The V call is TRBV4-2, the J call TRBJ2-3; D is perhaps TRBD2 (5 bases). The CDR3 runs 14 residues. The V end was cut by 0 bases, the J end by 4 bases, with 8 bases between. Germline V gives CDR1 LGHNA, CDR2 YNFKEQ.

V and J are TRBV5-4 and TRBJ2-3, with D unresolved. Per the germline V gene, CDR1 is SGHNT and CDR2 is YYREEE (reference sequence). The CDR3 consists of 13 residues. V gave up 6 bases and J gave up 2 bases, with 10 bases separating them. CDR3 bases: TGTGCCAGCACCTCCCGCAACACAGATACGCAGTATTTT. Translation gives CASTSRNTDTQYF.

The chain has TRBV27 and TRBJ2-5, with a weak D call TRBD1 (5 bases). Trimming pared 4 bases from V and 4 bases from J, leaving 10 bases between. This CDR3 has 13 residues. CDR1 and CDR2 (germline): MNHEY, SMNVEV (reference sequence). The CDR3 here is CASSSRQLETQYF. The CDR3 DNA is TGTGCCAGCAGTTCGAGACAGTTAGAGACCCAGTACTTC.

The rearrangement uses TRBV7-2 and TRBJ1-6, with D unclear. This CDR3 has 13 amino acids. With 4 bases removed from V and 10 bases from J, the gap between germline ends came to 11 bases. Germline lookup yields CDR1 SGHTA and CDR2 FQGNSA. The CDR3 protein is CASSSRTGSPLHF. In DNA form, the CDR3 reads TGTGCCAGCAGCTCCAGGACGGGATCACCCCTCCACTTT.

V usage is TRBV19 and J usage is TRBJ2-7; D perhaps matches TRBD1 (6 bases). V lost 9 bases and J 2 bases, leaving 17 bases between the germline ends. Germline values: CDR1 LNHDA, CDR2 SQIVND (reference sequence). The CDR3 contains 14 residues. CDR3 coding DNA: TGTGCCAGCAGGGCAGGATCAGGGGCCTACGAGCAGTACTTC. It encodes CASRAGSGAYEQYF.

The chain has TRBV2 and TRBJ1-4; D is ambiguous. Germline V lookup: CDR1 SNHLY, CDR2 FYNNEI. V shed 8 bases and J shed 0 bases, with 4 bases lying between them. CDR3 length: 12 amino acids. The CDR3 sequence is CASSSTNEKLFF. CDR3 coding DNA: TGTGCCAGCTCTTCAACTAATGAAAAACTGTTTTTT.

About this clone itself: In the same sample, other DNA sequences code for this CDR3. The rearrangement uses TRBV5-1 and TRBJ2-5; tentatively, D is TRBD1 (5 bases). Germline-derived CDR1 and CDR2 are SGHRS and YFSETQ. Between the trimmed V and J ends, which lost 1 base and 5 bases, there was a span of 6 bases. The CDR3 is 12 amino acids. CDR3 nucleotides: TGCGCCAGCAGCTTGAGGGGTGAGACCCAGTACTTC. It is translated as CASSLRGETQYF. The entire variable domain, with the rest obtained from reference TRBV5-1 and TRBJ2-5, is as follows: KAGVTQTPRYLIKTRGQQVTLSCSPISGHRSVSWYQQTPGQGLQFLFEYFSETQRNKGNFPGRFSGRQFSNSRSEMNVSTLELGDSALYLCASSLRGETQYFGPGTRLLVL.

The chain has TRBV7-9 and TRBJ1-2; no clear D. The CDR3 is 15 residues long. V lost 1 base and J 5 bases, leaving 14 bases between the germline ends. The germline gives CDR1 SEHNR, CDR2 FQNEAQ (reference sequence). The chain's CDR3 is CASSLGTGTIYGYTF. The CDR3 bases are TGTGCCAGCAGCTTAGGGACGGGAACCATTTATGGCTACACCTTC.

The chain is built from TRBV29-1 and TRBJ2-5; D is perhaps TRBD1 (6 bases). V dropped 4 bases and J dropped 3 bases, with 12 bases sitting between them. The CDR3 is 13 amino acids. CDR1 and CDR2 from the germline V gene are SQVTM and ANQGSEA. CDR3 region: CSVVQQGKETQYF. Written as DNA, the CDR3 is TGCAGCGTTGTGCAACAGGGTAAAGAGACCCAGTACTTC.

A few counts support this clone. The J gene is TRBJ2-1, the V gene TRBV7-6; D uncertain. The CDR3 runs to 15 residues. The germline V gene encodes CDR1 SGHVS and CDR2 FNYEAQ. V dropped 1 base and J dropped 2 bases, with 9 bases sitting between them. The CDR3, as DNA: TGTGCCAGCAGCTTAGTGGGCAGCCCCTACAATGAGCAGTTCTTC. Protein sequence: CASSLVGSPYNEQFF.

The chain couples TRBV7-3 to TRBJ2-1, with TRBD2 matching over 10 bases. With V trimmed by 1 base and J by 6 bases, 3 bases remained unmatched. The germline V gene encodes CDR1 SGHTA and CDR2 FQGTGA. The CDR3 runs to 15 residues. CDR3 DNA sequence: TGTGCCAGCAGCTTAAAACTAGCGGGGACCAATGAGCAGTTCTTC. It translates to CASSLKLAGTNEQFF. Filled out from reference TRBV7-3 and TRBJ2-1, the complete variable domain reads GAGVSQTPSNKVTEKGKYVELRCDPISGHTALYWYRQSLGQGPEFLIYFQGTGAADDSGLPNDRFFAVRPEGSVSTLKIQRTERGDSAVYLCASSLKLAGTNEQFFGPGTRLTVL.

This chain joins TRBV7-9 and TRBJ1-5, with TRBD1 as a possible D gene (5 bases). Germline V gives CDR1 SEHNR, CDR2 FQNEAQ (reference sequence). This CDR3 is 15 amino acids long. The V end lost 5 bases, the J end lost 0 bases, and 11 bases lay between the germline ends. Written as DNA, the CDR3 is TGTGCCAGCAGCGAAGGGGTTTATAGCAATCAGCCCCAGCATTTT. It translates to CASSEGVYSNQPQHF.